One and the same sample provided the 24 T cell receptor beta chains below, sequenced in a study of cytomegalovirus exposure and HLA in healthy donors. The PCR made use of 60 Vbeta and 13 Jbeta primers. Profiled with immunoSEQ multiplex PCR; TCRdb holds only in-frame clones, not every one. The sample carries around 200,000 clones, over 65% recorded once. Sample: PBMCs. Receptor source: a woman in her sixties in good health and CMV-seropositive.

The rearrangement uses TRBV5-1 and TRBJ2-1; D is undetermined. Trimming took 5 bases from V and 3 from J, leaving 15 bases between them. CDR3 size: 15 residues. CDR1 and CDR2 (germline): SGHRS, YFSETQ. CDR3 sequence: CASSESRNGYNEQFF. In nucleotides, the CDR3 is TGCGCCAGCAGTGAAAGCAGGAACGGCTACAATGAGCAGTTCTTC.

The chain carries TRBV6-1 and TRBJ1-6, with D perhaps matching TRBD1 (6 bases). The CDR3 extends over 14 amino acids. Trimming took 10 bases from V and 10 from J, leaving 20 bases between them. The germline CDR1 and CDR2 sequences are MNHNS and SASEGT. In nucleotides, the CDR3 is TGTGCCACCCAAAGGTCAGGGGATAGATCACCCCTCCACTTT. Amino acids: CATQRSGDRSPLHF.

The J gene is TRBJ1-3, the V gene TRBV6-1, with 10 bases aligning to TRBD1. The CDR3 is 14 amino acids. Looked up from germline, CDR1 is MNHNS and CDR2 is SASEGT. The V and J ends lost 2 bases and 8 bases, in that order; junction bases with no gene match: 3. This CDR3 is CASSEMGQGYTIYF. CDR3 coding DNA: TGTGCCAGCAGTGAAATGGGACAGGGGTACACCATATATTTT.

This CDR3 reads CARSLQQGEIGVQYF. In DNA form, the CDR3 reads TGTGCCAGAAGCTTACAACAGGGTGAGATAGGCGTTCAGTACTTC. The rearrangement uses TRBV5-3 and TRBJ2-4, with D tentatively TRBD1 (6 bases). TRBV5-3 is filed as an ORF, its function uncertain. The CDR3 length is 15 residues. V lost 2 bases and J 11 bases, leaving 20 bases between the germline ends.

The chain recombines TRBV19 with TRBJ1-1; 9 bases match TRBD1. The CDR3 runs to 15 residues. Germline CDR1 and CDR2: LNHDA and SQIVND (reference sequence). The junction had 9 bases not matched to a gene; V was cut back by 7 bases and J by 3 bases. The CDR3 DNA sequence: TGTGCCAGTACCCGGGACAGGGCCCCTGACACTGAAGCTTTCTTT. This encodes CASTRDRAPDTEAFF.

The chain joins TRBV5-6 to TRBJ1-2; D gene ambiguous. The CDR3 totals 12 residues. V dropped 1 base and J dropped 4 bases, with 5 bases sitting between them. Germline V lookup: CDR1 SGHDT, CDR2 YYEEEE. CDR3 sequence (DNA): TGTGCCAGCAGCTTGTCAGGCTATGGCTACACCTTC. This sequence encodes CASSLSGYGYTF.

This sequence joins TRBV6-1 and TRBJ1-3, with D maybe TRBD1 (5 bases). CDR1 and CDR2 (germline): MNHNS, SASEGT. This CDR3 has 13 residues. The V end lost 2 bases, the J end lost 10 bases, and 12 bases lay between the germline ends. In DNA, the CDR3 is TGTGCCAGCAGTGAACACAGGAGAGGAACCATATATTTT. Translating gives CASSEHRRGTIYF.

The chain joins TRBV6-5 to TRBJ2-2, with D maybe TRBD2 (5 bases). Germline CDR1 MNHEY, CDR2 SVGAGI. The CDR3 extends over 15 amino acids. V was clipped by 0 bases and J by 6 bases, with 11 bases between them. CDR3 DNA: TGTGCCAGCAGTTACTCCCCACGGAGGCCCGGGGAGCTGTTTTTT. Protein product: CASSYSPRRPGELFF.

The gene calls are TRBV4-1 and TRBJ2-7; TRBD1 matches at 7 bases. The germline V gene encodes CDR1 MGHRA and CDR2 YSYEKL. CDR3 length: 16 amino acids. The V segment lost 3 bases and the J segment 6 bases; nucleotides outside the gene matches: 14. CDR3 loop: CASSHSTRDSSSEQYF. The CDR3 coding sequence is TGCGCCAGCAGCCACTCGACCCGGGACAGCTCAAGCGAGCAGTACTTC.

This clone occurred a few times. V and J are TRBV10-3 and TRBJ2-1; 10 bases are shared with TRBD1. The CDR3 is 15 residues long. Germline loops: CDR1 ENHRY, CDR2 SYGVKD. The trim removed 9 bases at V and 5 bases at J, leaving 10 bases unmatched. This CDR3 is CAIGGTGVFDNEQFF. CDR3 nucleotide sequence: TGTGCCATTGGAGGGACAGGGGTTTTCGACAATGAGCAGTTCTTC.

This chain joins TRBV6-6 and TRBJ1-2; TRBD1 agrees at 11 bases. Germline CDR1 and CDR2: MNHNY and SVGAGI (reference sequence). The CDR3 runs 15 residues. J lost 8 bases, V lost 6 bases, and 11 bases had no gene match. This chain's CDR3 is CASSRGRGTGGGYTF. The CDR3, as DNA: TGTGCCAGCAGCCGAGGCCGAGGGACAGGGGGAGGCTACACCTTC.

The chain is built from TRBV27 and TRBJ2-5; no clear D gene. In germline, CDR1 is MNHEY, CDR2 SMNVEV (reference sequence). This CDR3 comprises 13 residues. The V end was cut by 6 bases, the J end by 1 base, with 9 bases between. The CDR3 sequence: CASRVLPQETQYF. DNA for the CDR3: TGTGCCAGCAGGGTACTACCCCAAGAGACCCAGTACTTC.

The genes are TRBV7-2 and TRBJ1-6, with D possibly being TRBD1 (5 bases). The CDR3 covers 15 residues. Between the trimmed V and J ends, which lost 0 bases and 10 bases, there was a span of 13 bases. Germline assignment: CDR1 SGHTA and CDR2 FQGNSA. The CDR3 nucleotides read TGTGCCAGCAGCTTAGCAGGGGAGGTAGGATCACCCCTCCACTTT. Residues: CASSLAGEVGSPLHF.

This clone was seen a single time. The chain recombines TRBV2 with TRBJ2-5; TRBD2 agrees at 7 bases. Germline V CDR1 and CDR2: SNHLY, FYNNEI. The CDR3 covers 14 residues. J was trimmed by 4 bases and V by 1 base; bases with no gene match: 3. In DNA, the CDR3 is TGTGCCAGCAGTGAAGGACTAGCTGGAGAGACCCAGTACTTC. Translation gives CASSEGLAGETQYF.

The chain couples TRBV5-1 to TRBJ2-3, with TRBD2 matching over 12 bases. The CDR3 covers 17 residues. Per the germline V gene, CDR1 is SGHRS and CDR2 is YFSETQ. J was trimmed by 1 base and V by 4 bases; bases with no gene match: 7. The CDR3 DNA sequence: TGCGCCAGCAGCCTTTCCGGACTAGCGGGGCGCACAGATACGCAGTATTTT. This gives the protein CASSLSGLAGRTDTQYF.

CDR3 sequence reads: CASSPWTQSYNSPLHF. CDR3 sequence (DNA): TGTGCCAGCAGCCCCTGGACTCAATCCTATAATTCACCCCTCCACTTT. The chain uses TRBV7-9 and TRBJ1-6; D call uncertain. Deletions cut 5 bases from V and 1 base from J, with 12 bases between. The CDR3 is made up of 16 amino acids. Per germline, CDR1 SEHNR and CDR2 FQNEAQ (reference sequence).

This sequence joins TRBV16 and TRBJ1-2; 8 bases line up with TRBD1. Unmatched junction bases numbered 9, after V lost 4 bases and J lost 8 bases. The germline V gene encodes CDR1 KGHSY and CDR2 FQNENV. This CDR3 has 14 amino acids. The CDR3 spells CASSPQGALRGYTF. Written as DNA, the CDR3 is TGTGCCAGCAGCCCCCAGGGGGCACTAAGGGGCTACACCTTC.

The DNA for the CDR3 is TGCGCCAGCAGCTTGTCACAGAAGAATGAAAAACTGTTTTTT. Translation: CASSLSQKNEKLFF. The chain has TRBV5-1 and TRBJ1-4, with no clear D. Germline V CDR1 and CDR2: SGHRS, YFSETQ. The CDR3 consists of 14 residues. Between the trimmed V and J ends, which lost 1 base and 5 bases, there was a span of 9 bases.

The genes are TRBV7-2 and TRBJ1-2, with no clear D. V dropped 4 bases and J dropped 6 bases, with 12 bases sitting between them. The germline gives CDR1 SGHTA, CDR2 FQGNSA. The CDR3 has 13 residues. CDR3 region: CASSSYRQNGYTF. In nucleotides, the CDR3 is TGTGCCAGCAGCTCCTACAGACAAAATGGCTACACCTTC.

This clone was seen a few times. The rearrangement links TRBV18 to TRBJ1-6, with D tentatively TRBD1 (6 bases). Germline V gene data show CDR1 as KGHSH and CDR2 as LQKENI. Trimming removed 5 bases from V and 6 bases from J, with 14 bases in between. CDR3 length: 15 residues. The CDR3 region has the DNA TGTGCCAGCTCAACGACAGGTCCCCCTAATTCACCCCTCCACTTT. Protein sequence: CASSTTGPPNSPLHF.

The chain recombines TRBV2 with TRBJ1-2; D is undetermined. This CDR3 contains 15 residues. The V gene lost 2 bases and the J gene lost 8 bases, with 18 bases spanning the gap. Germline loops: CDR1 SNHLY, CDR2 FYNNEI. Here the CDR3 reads CASSEQRRTGRGYTF. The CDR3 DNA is TGTGCCAGCAGTGAACAACGGAGGACCGGGCGGGGCTACACCTTC.

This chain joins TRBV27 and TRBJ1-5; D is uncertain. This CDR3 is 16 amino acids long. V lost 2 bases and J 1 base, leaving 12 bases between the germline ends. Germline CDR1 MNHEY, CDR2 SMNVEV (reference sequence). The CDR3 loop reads CASSLKDGRSNQPQHF. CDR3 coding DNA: TGTGCCAGCAGTTTAAAGGATGGGAGGAGCAATCAGCCCCAGCATTTT.

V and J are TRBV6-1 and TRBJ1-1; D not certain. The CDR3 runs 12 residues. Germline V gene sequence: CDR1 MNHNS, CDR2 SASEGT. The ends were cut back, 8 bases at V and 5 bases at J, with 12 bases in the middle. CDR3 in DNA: TGTGCCAGCCGGGGAAGTTTTACTGAAGCTTTCTTT. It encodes CASRGSFTEAFF.

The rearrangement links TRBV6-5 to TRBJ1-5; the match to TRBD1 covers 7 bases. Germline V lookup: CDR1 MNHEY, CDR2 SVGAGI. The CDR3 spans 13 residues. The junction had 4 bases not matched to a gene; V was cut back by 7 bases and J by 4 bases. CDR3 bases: TGTGCCAGCAAAATGACAGGGAATCAGCCCCAGCATTTT. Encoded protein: CASKMTGNQPQHF.